Listed here is a single T cell receptor (beta chain). It was RNA transcripts that yielded the amplified TCR beta CDR3 regions. The HTBI primer set served for first-round RT-PCR of the TCR CDR3. A single record per CDR3 protein comes from TCRdb applying MiXCR to the multiplex PCR reads. The sample holds about 380,000 distinct CDR3 sequences; roughly 13% are singletons and the top ten take approximately 9.9%. Fresh 10 ml peripheral blood yielded PBMCs. The data derive from a study of T cells in Graves' hyperthyroidism and ophthalmopathy. The CDR3 has 17 residues. From germline, CDR1 is KGHSH and CDR2 LQKENI. Trimming took 0 bases from V and 1 from J, leaving 13 bases between them.

This chain joins TRBV18 and TRBJ2-1, with D possibly called TRBD1 or TRBD2 (5 bases each). Source material: blood. This clonotype was sampled from a woman between 55 and 75 years old with Graves' hyperthyroidism. The CDR3 loop reads CASSPPGVASSYNEQFF. CDR3 nucleotides: TGTGCCAGCTCACCACCGGGGGTCGCTAGTTCCTACAATGAGCAGTTCTTC.